The next 29 T cell receptor beta chains were all read from a single sample in a study of blood T cell repertoires in COVID-19. Sequencing used immunoSEQ multiplex PCR; TCRdb keeps in-frame clones, though not all of them. The sample lists approximately 200,000 clones, roughly 80% occurring once. The material sequenced was peripheral blood. These receptors were obtained from a human donor in a cohort sampled during active COVID-19.

The chain joins TRBV21-1 to TRBJ2-1; TRBD2, the table's D call, was not compared with the DNA. TRBV21-1 is designated a pseudogene. This CDR3 spans 15 amino acids. The CDR3 nucleotides are TGTGCCAGCAGCAATACGGGAGCTACCTACAATGAGCAGTTCTTC. Translation: CASSNTGATYNEQFF.

The rearrangement joins TRBV5-1 to TRBJ2-1; D may be TRBD2 (6 bases). V was cut by 4 bases and J by 6 bases, with 14 bases left in between. The germline gives CDR1 SGHRS, CDR2 YFSETQ. This CDR3 spans 14 amino acids. The CDR3 reads CASSLIAVINEQFF. The CDR3 DNA sequence: TGCGCCAGCAGCCTGATAGCGGTAATCAATGAGCAGTTCTTC.

The rearrangement joins TRBV4-3 to TRBJ2-5; the D is unclear. The CDR3 contains 14 residues. Germline loops: CDR1 LGHNA, CDR2 YSLEER. Trimming left V 0 bases short and J 5 bases short, with 10 bases between. The CDR3 spells CASSQEPGLETQYF. The CDR3 DNA sequence: TGCGCCAGCAGCCAAGAACCAGGCTTGGAGACCCAGTACTTC.

This clone has only a few counts. V and J are TRBV28 and TRBJ1-1; D not certain. The germline V gene encodes CDR1 MDHEN and CDR2 SYDVKM. V was clipped by 7 bases and J by 4 bases, with 10 bases between them. The CDR3 totals 12 residues. The CDR3 loop reads CASTIGGTEAFF. For the CDR3, the DNA is TGTGCCAGCACCATAGGAGGCACTGAAGCTTTCTTT.

This chain links TRBV4-3 with TRBJ2-1, with 9 bases aligning to TRBD2. This CDR3 has 15 residues. The V gene's germline CDR1 is LGHNA and CDR2 YSLEER. V was clipped by 3 bases and J by 4 bases; unmatched bases: 4. The CDR3 loop reads CASSQGTSSYNEQFF. The CDR3 coding sequence is TGCGCCAGCAGCCAGGGGACTAGCTCATACAATGAGCAGTTCTTC.

This sequence joins TRBV5-1 and TRBJ2-7; 9 bases align to TRBD1. The V gene's germline CDR1 is SGHRS and CDR2 YFSETQ. This CDR3 is built from 15 residues. V dropped 4 bases and J dropped 1; count of bases not matched to a gene: 6. In nucleotides, the CDR3 is TGCGCCAGCAGCGCGGGACAGGGCCGGTCCTACGAGCAGTACTTC. Its translation is CASSAGQGRSYEQYF.

The chain has TRBV20-1 and TRBJ2-7; D uncertain. Trimming removed 3 bases at V and 0 bases at J, with 12 bases between. The germline V gene encodes CDR1 DFQATT and CDR2 SNEGSKA (reference sequence). CDR3 length equals 14 residues. CDR3 bases: TGCAGTGCTAGTGACTGGTCGAGCTCCTACGAGCAGTACTTC. Protein: CSASDWSSSYEQYF.

V and J are TRBV2 and TRBJ2-7; tentative D call: TRBD1 (6 bases). CDR3 length: 12 residues. Germline V gene sequence: CDR1 SNHLY, CDR2 FYNNEI. Trimming shortened V by 6 bases and J by 2 bases, and 8 bases separated the two germline ends. DNA for the CDR3: TGTGCCAGCAGACGACAGGCCTACGAGCAGTACTTC. Amino acids: CASRRQAYEQYF.

As regards this clone: This specimen includes other DNA sequences encoding the same CDR3. The rearrangement links TRBV28 to TRBJ1-2; D is uncertain. In germline, CDR1 is MDHEN, CDR2 SYDVKM. V lost 3 bases and J lost 3, with 8 bases in between. CDR3 length: 13 amino acids. CDR3 coding DNA: TGTGCCAGCAGTTTTAATCGGGACTATGGCTACACCTTC. This encodes CASSFNRDYGYTF.

The V call is TRBV12-3 or TRBV12-4, the J call TRBJ1-2; TRBD1 agrees at 7 bases. The CDR3 covers 13 residues. J lost 6 bases, V lost 2 bases, and 3 bases had no gene match. The CDR3 protein is CASSLRGRNGYTF. In DNA form, the CDR3 reads TGTGCCAGCAGTTTAAGGGGGCGGAATGGCTACACCTTC.

This clone turned up a few times. The chain is built from TRBV18 and TRBJ1-1; the D is unclear. V shed 5 bases and J shed 5 bases, with 9 bases lying between them. The CDR3 spans 12 residues. The germline V gene encodes CDR1 KGHSH and CDR2 LQKENI. Here the CDR3 DNA reads TGTGCCAGCTCATGGGAGTGGACTGAAGCTTTCTTT. It encodes CASSWEWTEAFF.

The gene calls are TRBV30 and TRBJ1-2; no definite D call. Trimming left V 0 bases short and J 4 bases short, with 9 bases between. In germline, CDR1 is GTSNPN, CDR2 SVGIG (reference sequence). The CDR3 is 13 amino acids. The CDR3 sequence is CAWSVLAGYGYTF. CDR3 bases: TGTGCCTGGAGTGTATTGGCAGGCTATGGCTACACCTTC.

The chain has TRBV2 and TRBJ1-5, with 9 bases aligning to TRBD1. The CDR3 has 16 residues. J was trimmed by 0 bases and V by 4 bases; bases with no gene match: 4. The germline gives CDR1 SNHLY, CDR2 FYNNEI. The CDR3 is CASSGDRVNSNQPQHF. CDR3 bases: TGTGCCAGCAGTGGGGACAGGGTGAATAGCAATCAGCCCCAGCATTTT.

This chain connects TRBV12-5 to TRBJ2-7, with 12 bases identical to TRBD2. The CDR3 covers 20 residues. Germline CDR1 is LGHNT and CDR2 is FRNRAP. V was pared by 5 bases and J by 0 bases, with 17 bases of the junction left unmatched. Here the CDR3 DNA reads TGTGCTAGTGGTCTTGCCCTCAGGGCTAGCGGGAGGGGTGGCTCCTACGAGCAGTACTTC. This translates into CASGLALRASGRGGSYEQYF.

The chain recombines TRBV6-2 or TRBV6-3 with TRBJ2-7, with 8 bases lining up with TRBD2. This CDR3 contains 15 residues. The germline V gene encodes CDR1 MNHEY and CDR2 SVGEGT. J lost 7 bases, V lost 0 bases, and 8 bases had no gene match. CDR3 nucleotide sequence: TGTGCCAGCAGTTACTCGATTAGCGGGGTTGGAGAGCAGTACTTC. Residues: CASSYSISGVGEQYF.

The chain employs TRBV19 and TRBJ2-1, with a possible D match to TRBD1 (6 bases). CDR3 size: 15 residues. Trimming removed 6 bases from V and 4 bases from J, with 16 bases in between. CDR1 is LNHDA, CDR2 SQIVND, per germline (reference sequence). The CDR3 region has the DNA TGTGCCAGTAGCCCCCGACAGGTCCGATACAATGAGCAGTTCTTC. This sequence encodes CASSPRQVRYNEQFF.

CDR3: CATSDPGQTYGYTF. In DNA form, the CDR3 reads TGTGCCACCAGTGACCCGGGACAGACCTATGGCTACACCTTC. The chain employs TRBV24-1 and TRBJ1-2; TRBD1 matches at 7 bases. The CDR3 is 14 amino acids. Germline CDR1 reads KGHDR; CDR2 reads SFDVKD. J was trimmed by 4 bases and V by 4 bases; bases with no gene match: 5.

This clone was seen just once. The J gene is TRBJ1-3, the V gene TRBV7-2, with TRBD1 identical over 11 bases. There are 16 residues in the CDR3. V lost 7 bases, J lost 2 bases, and 7 bases stayed unmatched. Germline V gene sequence: CDR1 SGHTA, CDR2 FQGNSA. CDR3: CASNYPGQGAGNTIYF. The DNA for the CDR3 is TGTGCCAGCAATTACCCGGGACAGGGGGCTGGAAACACCATATATTTT. The complete variable domain, with remaining parts taken from reference TRBV7-2 and TRBJ1-3, reads GAGVSQSPSNKVTEKGKDVELRCDPISGHTALYWYRQSLGQGLEFLIYFQGNSAPDKSGLPSDRFSAERTGGSVSTLTIQRTQQEDSAVYLCASNYPGQGAGNTIYFGEGSWLTVV.

V is TRBV24-1 and J is TRBJ1-2, with a weak D call TRBD1 (5 bases). Germline-derived CDR1 and CDR2 are KGHDR and SFDVKD. V lost 3 bases and J 2 bases, leaving 9 bases between the germline ends. This CDR3 comprises 14 residues. CDR3 coding DNA: TGTGCCACCAGTGATCCGACAGTCAACTATGGCTACACCTTC. As protein: CATSDPTVNYGYTF.

CDR3 in amino acids: CASSLIRGTQETQYF. CDR3 bases: TGTGCCAGCAGCTTAATTAGGGGCACACAAGAGACCCAGTACTTC. The chain carries TRBV11-2 and TRBJ2-5; D possibly corresponds to TRBD1 (5 bases). The germline gives CDR1 SGHAT, CDR2 FQNNGV. This CDR3 contains 15 residues. Trimming shortened V by 2 bases and J by 2 bases, and 12 bases separated the two germline ends.

The chain carries TRBV4-2 and TRBJ2-3, with a possible D match to TRBD2 (5 bases). The CDR3 sequence is 14 residues long. V lost 0 bases and J lost 1, with 5 bases in between. In germline, CDR1 is LGHNA, CDR2 YNFKEQ. The CDR3, as DNA: TGTGCCAGCAGCCAAGATAGCGGCACAGATACGCAGTATTTT. It encodes CASSQDSGTDTQYF.

The chain recombines TRBV30 with TRBJ2-6; TRBD2 might be the D (5 bases). From germline, CDR1 is GTSNPN and CDR2 SVGIG (reference sequence). The CDR3 length is 14 residues. Trimming shortened V by 2 bases and J by 2 bases, and 7 bases separated the two germline ends. This CDR3 reads CAWSSGTGANVLTF. CDR3 nucleotide sequence: TGTGCCTGGAGTTCGGGGACTGGGGCCAACGTCCTGACTTTC.

The V call is TRBV18, the J call TRBJ1-2, with D perhaps TRBD1 (5 bases). From germline, CDR1 is KGHSH and CDR2 LQKENI. V dropped 3 bases and J dropped 0 bases, with 11 bases sitting between them. The CDR3 spans 15 residues. The CDR3 DNA is TGTGCCAGCTCACCGACGGGGGACTCTAACTATGGCTACACCTTC. Amino acid sequence: CASSPTGDSNYGYTF.

For the CDR3, the DNA is TGTGCCAGCAGGGGCGACGGGGGTGAAAAACTGTTTTTT. This gives the protein CASRGDGGEKLFF. The chain is built from TRBV2 and TRBJ1-4; possible D gene TRBD1, 5 bases. Trimming took 6 bases from V and 7 from J, leaving 12 bases between them. Germline V gene data show CDR1 as SNHLY and CDR2 as FYNNEI. CDR3 length: 13 amino acids. Combining the CDR3 with reference TRBV2 and TRBJ1-4 gives the whole variable domain EPEVTQTPSHQVTQMGQEVILRCVPISNHLYFYWYRQILGQKVEFLVSFYNNEISEKSEIFDDQFSVERPDGSNFTLKIRSTKLEDSAMYFCASRGDGGEKLFFGSGTQLSVL.

V gene TRBV3-1 (or the pseudogene TRBV3-2) combines with J gene TRBJ2-1, with 10 positions matching TRBD2. Unmatched junction bases numbered 0, after V lost 3 bases and J lost 1 base. Germline CDR1 LGHDT, CDR2 YNNKEL (reference sequence). The CDR3 loop spans 15 amino acids. DNA of the CDR3: TGTGCCAGCAGCCAGACTAGCGGGTCCTACAATGAGCAGTTCTTC. It translates to CASSQTSGSYNEQFF.

The gene calls are TRBV6-5 and TRBJ2-7; 8 bases agree with TRBD2. Trimming took 6 bases from V and 4 from J; bases not matched to a gene: 5. CDR3 length: 13 amino acids. CDR1 MNHEY and CDR2 SVGAGI come from the germline V gene. The CDR3 here is CASSGTRDYEQYF. Here the CDR3 DNA reads TGTGCCAGCAGCGGGACTAGAGATTACGAGCAGTACTTC.

Many counts were recorded for this clone. CDR3 sequence reads: CASSVYSGSDEQYF. The CDR3 DNA reads as TGTGCCAGCAGCGTTTATAGCGGGAGCGACGAGCAGTACTTC. The chain couples TRBV9 to TRBJ2-7, with 9 bases aligning to TRBD2. CDR3 size: 14 residues. Losses at the gene ends were 2 bases for V and 5 bases for J; bases not matched to a gene: 5. Per the germline V gene, CDR1 is SGDLS and CDR2 is YYNGEE.

The chain is built from TRBV7-2 and TRBJ2-7, with D tentatively TRBD2 (5 bases). Trimming stripped 5 bases from V and 6 bases from J, with 14 bases between. The V gene's germline CDR1 is SGHTA and CDR2 FQGNSA. This CDR3 contains 13 residues. The CDR3 loop is CASSLGLSGEQYF. CDR3 nucleotide sequence: TGTGCCAGCAGCCTAGGATTGAGCGGCGAGCAGTACTTC.

This clone came up once. CDR3: CASSQGIGGFGEQYF. Here the CDR3 DNA reads TGTGCCAGCAGCCAAGGAATAGGGGGATTCGGGGAGCAGTACTTC. The chain recombines TRBV16 with TRBJ2-7; possible D gene TRBD1, 6 bases. The germline V gene encodes CDR1 KGHSY and CDR2 FQNENV. Between the trimmed V and J ends, which lost 2 bases and 7 bases, there was a span of 18 bases. The CDR3 is made up of 15 amino acids. Supplemented by reference TRBV16 and TRBJ2-7, the full variable domain reads GEEVAQTPKHLVRGEGQKAKLYCAPIKGHSYVFWYQQVLKNEFKFLISFQNENVFDETGMPKERFSAKCLPNSPCSLEIQATKLEDSAVYFCASSQGIGGFGEQYFGPGTRLTVT.